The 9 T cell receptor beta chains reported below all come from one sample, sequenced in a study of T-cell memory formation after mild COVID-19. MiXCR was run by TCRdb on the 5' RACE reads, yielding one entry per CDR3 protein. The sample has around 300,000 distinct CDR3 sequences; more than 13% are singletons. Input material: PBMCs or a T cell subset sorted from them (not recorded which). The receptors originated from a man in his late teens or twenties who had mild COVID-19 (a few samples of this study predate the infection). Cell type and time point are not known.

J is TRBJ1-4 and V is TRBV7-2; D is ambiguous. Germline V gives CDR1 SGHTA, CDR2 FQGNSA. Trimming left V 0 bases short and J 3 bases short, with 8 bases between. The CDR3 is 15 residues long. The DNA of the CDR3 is TGTGCCAGCAGCTTAGCAGGGATTGCTAATGAAAAACTGTTTTTT. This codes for CASSLAGIANEKLFF.

The CDR3 coding sequence is TGTGCCAGCAGTTTAATCTGGGGTGGTGACTATGGCTACACCTTC. Protein: CASSLIWGGDYGYTF. The J gene is TRBJ1-2, the V gene TRBV12-3 or TRBV12-4; D unresolved. Trimming pared 2 bases from V and 3 bases from J, leaving 13 bases between. This CDR3 spans 15 amino acids.

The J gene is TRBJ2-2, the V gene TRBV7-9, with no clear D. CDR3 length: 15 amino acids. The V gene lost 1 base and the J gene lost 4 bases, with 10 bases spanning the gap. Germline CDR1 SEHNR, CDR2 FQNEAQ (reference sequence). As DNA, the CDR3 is TGTGCCAGCAGCTTAGAAGGGTCGTCCACCGGGGAGCTGTTTTTT. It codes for CASSLEGSSTGELFF.

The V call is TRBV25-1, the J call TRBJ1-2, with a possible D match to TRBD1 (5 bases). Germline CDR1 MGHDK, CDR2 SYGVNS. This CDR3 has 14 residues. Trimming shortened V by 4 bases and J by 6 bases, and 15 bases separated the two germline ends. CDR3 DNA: TGTGCCAGCAGTGCCCAGGGAGTATGGGATGGCTACACCTTC. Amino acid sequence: CASSAQGVWDGYTF.

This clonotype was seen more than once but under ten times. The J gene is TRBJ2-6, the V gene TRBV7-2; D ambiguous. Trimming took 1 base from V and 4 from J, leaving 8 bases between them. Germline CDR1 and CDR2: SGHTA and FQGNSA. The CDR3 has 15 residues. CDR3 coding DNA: TGTGCCAGCAGCTTAGTCGCTTGGGGGGCCAACGTCCTGACTTTC. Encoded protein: CASSLVAWGANVLTF.

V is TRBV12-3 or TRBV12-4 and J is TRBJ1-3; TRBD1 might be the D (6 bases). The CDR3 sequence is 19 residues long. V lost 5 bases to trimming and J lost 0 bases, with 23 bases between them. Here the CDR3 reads CASSPHRTGTRYSGNTIYF. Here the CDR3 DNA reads TGTGCCAGCAGTCCACATAGAACAGGGACTCGCTACTCTGGAAACACCATATATTTT.

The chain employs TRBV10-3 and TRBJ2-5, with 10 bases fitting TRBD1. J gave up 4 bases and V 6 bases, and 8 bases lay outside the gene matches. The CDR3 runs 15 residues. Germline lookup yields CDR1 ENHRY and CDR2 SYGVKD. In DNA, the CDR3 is TGTGCCATCAGAGGAGACAGGGGGCGTAGAGAGACCCAGTACTTC. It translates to CAIRGDRGRRETQYF.

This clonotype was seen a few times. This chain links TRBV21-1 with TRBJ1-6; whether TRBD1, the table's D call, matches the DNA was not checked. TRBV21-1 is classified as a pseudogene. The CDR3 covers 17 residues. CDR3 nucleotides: TGTGCCAGCAGCGCGAACCACAGGGAGGCCCCTAATTCACCCCTCCACTTT. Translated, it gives CASSANHREAPNSPLHF.

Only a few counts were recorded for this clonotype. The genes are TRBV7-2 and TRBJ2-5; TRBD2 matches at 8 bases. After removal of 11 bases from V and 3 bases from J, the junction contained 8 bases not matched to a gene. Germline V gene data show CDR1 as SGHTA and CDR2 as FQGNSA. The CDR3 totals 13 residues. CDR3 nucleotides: TGTGCCTCGGGGGGGGCCCGGAAAGAGACCCAGTACTTC. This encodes CASGGARKETQYF.